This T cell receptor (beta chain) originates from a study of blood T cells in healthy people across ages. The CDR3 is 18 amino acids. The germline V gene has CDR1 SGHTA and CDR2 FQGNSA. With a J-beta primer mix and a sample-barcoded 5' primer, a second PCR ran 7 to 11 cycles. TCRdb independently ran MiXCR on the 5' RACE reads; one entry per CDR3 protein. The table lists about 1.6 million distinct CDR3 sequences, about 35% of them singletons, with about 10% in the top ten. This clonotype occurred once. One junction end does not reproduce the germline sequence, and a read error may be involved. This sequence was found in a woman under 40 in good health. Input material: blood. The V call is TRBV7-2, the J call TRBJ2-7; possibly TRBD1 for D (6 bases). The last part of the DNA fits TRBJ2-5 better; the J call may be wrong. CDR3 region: CASGLRMGASPKKETQYF. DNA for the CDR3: TGTGCCAGCGGCTTACGGATGGGGGCAAGCCCTAAGAAGGAGACCCAGTACTTC.